This TCR beta chain was retrieved from a study of CD8 T cells in ankylosing spondylitis. Study results and limitations: One TCR beta motif, made up of 7 or 8 highly homologous variants, appeared characteristic of ankylosing spondylitis blood. Reportedly, significant enrichment of disease-linked clones occurred in matched ankylosing spondylitis synovial fluid. Earlier authors reported some of these motif variants in reactive arthritis synovial fluid and blood. Peripheral blood held disease-linked clones only at relatively low frequency, and these were CD8+.

With regard to this clonotype: Its antigen remains unidentified. This may arise from a read error, as a much more abundant clone is one base away.

Using quantitative 5'-RACE with molecular barcodes, the authors made TCR beta libraries. TCRdb reanalysed the 5' RACE reads using MiXCR and keeps one entry per CDR3 protein. The table shows roughly 700,000 distinct CDR3 sequences, with around 17% occurring only once. The germline V gene has CDR1 SEHNR and CDR2 FQNEAQ (reference sequence). Trimming pared 1 base from V and 3 bases from J, leaving 7 bases between. The CDR3 contains 14 residues. Sequencing input: blood, either unsorted or a sorted T cell fraction (not recorded which). The rearrangement uses TRBV7-9 and TRBJ2-1; D gene ambiguous. This clonotype was obtained from a male donor with ankylosing spondylitis. The CDR3 coding sequence is TGTGCCAGCAGCTTAGAGAACAGCTACAATGAGCAGTTCTTC. Its protein product is CASSLENSYNEQFF.